The rows below give T cell receptor beta chains drawn from one sample of a study of cytomegalovirus exposure and HLA in healthy donors. Clones were read by immunoSEQ multiplex PCR, and TCRdb kept only the in-frame ones, dropping some. The sample includes 250,000 to 350,000 clones, about nine tenths of them seen just once. Sequencing used PBMCs. These receptors all come from a woman aged 18-29 years in good health and CMV-seronegative. CDR3s include the opening cysteine and the closing phenylalanine or tryptophan. The D gene is left open where the match is weak. The listing skips clone size in some rows; elsewhere it reads once, few, many or a size class.

TRBV5-6	.	TRBD1	TRBJ1-1	CASSPAGQGVFAFF	TGTGCCAGCAGCCCGGCGGGACAGGGGGTGTTCGCTTTCTTT
TRBV7-9	.	TRBD2	TRBJ2-1	CASSRGTSGYNEQFF	TGTGCCAGCAGCAGAGGGACTAGCGGATACAATGAGCAGTTCTTC
TRBV10-3	few	.	TRBJ2-7	CAISDSSYEQYF	TGTGCCATCAGTGACAGCTCCTACGAGCAGTACTTC
TRBV5-1	.	TRBD2	TRBJ2-7	CASSLVGLAGVEGEQYF	TGCGCCAGCAGCTTGGTTGGGCTAGCGGGAGTCGAGGGCGAGCAGTACTTC
TRBV4-1	.	TRBD1	TRBJ1-2	CASSRLGFRGGYTF	TGCGCCAGCAGCCGACTGGGATTCAGGGGGGGCTACACCTTC
TRBV4-3	.	.	TRBJ2-3	CASSPVGAGGDTQYF	TGCGCCAGCAGCCCCGTAGGCGCCGGGGGAGATACGCAGTATTTT
TRBV19	.	.	TRBJ1-1	CASSTRTAEAFF	TGTGCCAGTAGTACGAGGACAGCTGAAGCTTTCTTT
TRBV28	.	.	TRBJ1-3	CASSLAFEVTIYF	TGTGCCAGCAGTTTAGCGTTTGAAGTGACCATATATTTT
TRBV5-1	.	TRBD2	TRBJ2-3	CASSLLSSGTGHTQYF	TGCGCCAGCAGCTTGTTGAGTAGCGGGACCGGTCATACGCAGTATTTT
TRBV10-3	.	TRBD2	TRBJ2-3	CASFSGNRDTQYF	TGTGCCTCCTTTAGCGGGAATCGGGATACGCAGTATTTT
TRBV6-5	.	TRBD1	TRBJ1-5	CASSYSGQTNQPQHF	TGTGCCAGCAGTTACTCGGGACAGACTAATCAGCCCCAGCATTTT
TRBV4-3	.	TRBD1	TRBJ2-1	CASSRTQGEWNEQFF	TGCGCCAGCAGCCGAACACAGGGGGAATGGAATGAGCAGTTCTTC
TRBV29-1	.	.	TRBJ2-5	CSVGLPGAFEETQYF	TGCAGCGTTGGCCTCCCGGGAGCGTTTGAAGAGACCCAGTACTTC
TRBV5-4	.	.	TRBJ2-3	CASSLAGTPDDTQYF	TGTGCCAGCAGCTTGGCCGGGACACCTGACGATACGCAGTATTTT
TRBV4-2	.	.	TRBJ1-2	CASSQEPGEKRGYTF	TGTGCCAGCAGCCAAGAACCCGGGGAGAAGCGTGGCTACACCTTC
TRBV7-9	.	TRBD2	TRBJ2-7	CASSLVGGRLFDEQYF	TGTGCCAGCAGCTTAGTGGGCGGGAGGTTGTTCGACGAGCAGTACTTC
TRBV2	.	TRBD1	TRBJ1-5	CASSQGVGQPQHF	TGTGCCAGCAGCCAGGGGGTCGGGCAGCCCCAGCATTTT